This T cell receptor (beta chain) emerged from a study of blood T cell repertoires in COVID-19 (TCRdb year 2020). About the investigation overall: Collaborator samples came from the United States, Italy and Spain and covered acute and convalescent phases of COVID-19. Subjects who had been exposed to COVID-19, were actively infected with it, or had recovered from it provided the deeply sampled blood TCRbeta repertoires that made up the dataset. Sample metadata almost always included a de-identified subject ID, COVID-19 status, age in years and sex. The samples were drawn from the first 160 participants of the ongoing ImmuneRACE study and from under 1,500 subjects provided by 6 global collaborators. Where HLA class I and class II types were available, the types were taken from metadata supplied by the sample provider, not from assay-based typing. The repertoires were released in a freely available public database intended as a resource for research on the immune response to SARS-CoV-2. The prospective study material was composed of cDNA or gDNA derived from T cells, B-cell-depleted T cells, or PBMCs. The paper's findings and limits, for the study overall: The quantity of clinical and demographic metadata differed by source and by participant and was supplied without curation.

On this clone itself: Its recognized antigen is unknown. One base away there is no much larger clone; base qualities are not given.

The CDR3 runs 16 residues from the cysteine to the phenylalanine. CDR3 DNA only is kept here, 48 bases in frame from base 1. V is trimmed back by 2 bases and J by 3 bases, and the junction contains 6 bases that no gene match accounts for. CDR1 and CDR2 (SNHLY, FYNNEI) derive from the germline V gene. Whole blood was collected in K2EDTA tubes by collaborating institutions according to the institutions' own protocols. For TCRbeta analysis, collaborators shipped samples in one of three forms: frozen whole blood, isolated PBMCs, or DNA extracted from either of those sample types. TCRbeta CDR3 regions were amplified from genomic DNA by means of the immunoSEQ Assay, a bias-controlled multiplex PCR. In the authors' own workflow: Nucleated cell counts per sample were estimated from amplification of reference gene primers within the assay. Sequence reads were collapsed and filtered to measure the absolute abundance of every unique TCRbeta CDR3 rearrangement. Productive Simpson clonality was computed per sample as the square root of Simpson's diversity index over productive rearrangements. This immuneACCESS table, as held by TCRdb, lists in-frame sequences with V and J called but not all clones. Of the missing ones, under half trace to an unresolved V gene in checked studies; the others have no known cause. The V and J calls and clone size come from that table; D and trimming were worked out from the DNA. Recorded for this sample are tens of thousands of clones; approximately 86% of them occurred a single time. In total, the top ten clones hold 9% to 15% of the sample.

Material: peripheral blood. The V and J genes are TRBV2 and TRBJ2-7; 11 bases in the junction line up with TRBD2. This TCR was sampled from a human donor in a cohort sampled during active COVID-19. The donor label of this sample is uncertain. CDR3 sequence: CASSEYSGRVLYEQYF. The DNA is as follows: TGTGCCAGCAGTGAATATAGCGGGAGGGTCCTCTACGAGCAGTACTTC. Reference TRBV2 and TRBJ2-7 proteins supply the regions before and after the CDR3; the full variable domain is: EPEVTQTPSHQVTQMGQEVILRCVPISNHLYFYWYRQILGQKVEFLVSFYNNEISEKSEIFDDQFSVERPDGSNFTLKIRSTKLEDSAMYFCASSEYSGRVLYEQYFGPGTRLTVT.